This T cell receptor beta chain comes out of a study of blood T cell repertoires in COVID-19. CDR3 size: 14 residues. Germline V lookup: CDR1 KGHSH, CDR2 LQKENI. The ends were cut back, 3 bases at V and 9 bases at J, with 12 bases in the middle. In the authors' workflow: Estimates of nucleated cell counts were drawn from the amplification of reference gene primers. Sequencing was performed with immunoSEQ multiplex PCR; in TCRdb, only in-frame clones are kept and a portion is missing. The V and J calls and clone size were taken over from that table, and D and trimming were inferred from the DNA. The table shows roughly 350,000 clones, with around nine tenths occurring only once.

The genes are TRBV18 and TRBJ1-6, with a tentative D call TRBD1 (5 bases). The specimen was peripheral blood. The receptor comes from a woman under 30 who had recovered from COVID-19. CDR3 loop: CASSPTGEASPLHF. The CDR3, as DNA: TGTGCCAGCTCACCTACGGGGGAGGCTTCACCCCTCCACTTT.